The source of this TCR beta chain is a study of TIL therapy for anti-PD-1-resistant metastatic lung cancer. In the study overall: Most patients had lung adenocarcinoma; a few tumors were EGFR-mutant, two ALK-rearranged; half smoked currently or formerly.

Sequencing used immunoSEQ v3. TCRdb keeps only in-frame clones here, not all; method: immunoSEQ multiplex PCR. In the table there are tens of thousands of clones, around 85% of which are singletons. Time point indicated: pre-treatment sample, taken before nivolumab and TIL therapy. Stage 4 NSCLC adults joined between late 2017 and January 2020. Trimming took off 8 bases at V and 0 bases at J, with 11 bases between the two ends. The germline V gene encodes CDR1 MNHEY and CDR2 SVGAGI. The CDR3 sequence is 15 residues long. Material: blood, obtained at baseline. The receptor was derived from a person aged 25-80 years with non-small cell lung cancer. The chain uses TRBV6-5 and TRBJ2-6; no reliable D call. CDR3 sequence (DNA): TGTGCCAGCCGGACGGAGATCTCTGGGGCCAACGTCCTGACTTTC. It translates to CASRTEISGANVLTF.